This T cell receptor beta chain stems from a study of OX40 agonist ivuxolimab in advanced cancers. At the level of the study: Each patient was given ivuxolimab into a vein every 2 weeks, at 0.01 to 10 mg/kg. Of mixed ages from 23 to 79 and averaging roughly 66 years, the group was 65% to 85% male.

The assay was immunoSEQ multiplex PCR, and TCRdb's table has in-frame clones only and misses some. Of 40,000 to 60,000 clones in the sample, roughly 85% are singletons; the top ten hold roughly 22%. Trimming stripped 0 bases from V and 6 bases from J, with 12 bases between. There are 15 residues in the CDR3. Germline values: CDR1 MGHRA, CDR2 YSYEKL. This clone is a singleton in its sample. The sequence derives from an adult with an advanced solid tumor such as melanoma, head and neck, liver or kidney cancer. The rearrangement joins TRBV4-1 to TRBJ2-1; D is possibly TRBD1 or TRBD2 (7 bases each). This sample comprised CD4+ or CD8+ T cells sorted from blood, obtained in a trial of the OX40 agonist ivuxolimab. DNA for the CDR3: TGCGCCAGCAGCCAAGAGGGGAGGGGGCTCAATGAGCAGTTCTTC. Amino acids: CASSQEGRGLNEQFF.